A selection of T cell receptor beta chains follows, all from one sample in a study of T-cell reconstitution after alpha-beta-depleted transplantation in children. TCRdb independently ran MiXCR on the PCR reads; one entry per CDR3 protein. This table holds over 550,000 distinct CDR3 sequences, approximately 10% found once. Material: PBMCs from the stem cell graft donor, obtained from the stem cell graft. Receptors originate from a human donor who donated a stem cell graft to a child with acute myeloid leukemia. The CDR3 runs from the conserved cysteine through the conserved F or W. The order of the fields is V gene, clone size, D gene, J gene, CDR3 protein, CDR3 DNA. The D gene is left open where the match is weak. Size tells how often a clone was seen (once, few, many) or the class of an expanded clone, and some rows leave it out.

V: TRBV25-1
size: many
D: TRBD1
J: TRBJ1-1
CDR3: CASASLRTGNTEAFF
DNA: TGTGCCAGCGCAAGCCTCCGGACAGGAAACACTGAAGCTTTCTTT

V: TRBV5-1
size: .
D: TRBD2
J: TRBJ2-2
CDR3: CASSSGLAGGQETGELFF
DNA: TGCGCCAGCAGCTCGGGACTAGCGGGAGGGCAGGAAACCGGGGAGCTGTTTTTT

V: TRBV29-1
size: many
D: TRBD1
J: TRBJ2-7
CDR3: CSVPDRDGGYEQYF
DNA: TGCAGCGTTCCCGACAGGGACGGTGGGTACGAGCAGTACTTC

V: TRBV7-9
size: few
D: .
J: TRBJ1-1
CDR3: CASSTHRESEAFF
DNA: TGTGCCAGCAGCACCCACAGGGAATCTGAAGCTTTCTTT

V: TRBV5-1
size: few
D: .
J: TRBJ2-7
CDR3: CASTPIGETPTYEQYF
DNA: TGCGCCAGCACCCCCATCGGAGAGACGCCTACCTACGAGCAGTACTTC

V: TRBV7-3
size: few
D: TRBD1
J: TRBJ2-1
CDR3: CASSQRGQLFDEQFF
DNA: TGTGCCAGCAGTCAAAGGGGACAGCTCTTCGATGAGCAGTTCTTC

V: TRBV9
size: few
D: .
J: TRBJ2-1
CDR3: CASSPPSLGDEQFF
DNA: TGTGCCAGCAGCCCACCTAGCCTAGGAGATGAGCAGTTCTTC

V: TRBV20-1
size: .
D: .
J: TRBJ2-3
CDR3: CSARDVNGKLDTQYF
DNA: TGCAGTGCTAGAGATGTGAACGGGAAGCTAGATACGCAGTATTTT

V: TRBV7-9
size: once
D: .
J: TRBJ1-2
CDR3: CASSLARSYGYTF
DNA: TGTGCCAGCAGCTTAGCGAGATCCTATGGCTACACCTTC

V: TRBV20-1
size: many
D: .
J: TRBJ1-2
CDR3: CSEGRENYGYTF
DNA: TGCAGTGAGGGCAGGGAGAACTATGGCTACACCTTC

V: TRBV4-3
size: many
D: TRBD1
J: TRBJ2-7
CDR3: CASSHGTGLEQYF
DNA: TGCGCCAGCAGCCACGGGACAGGGTTAGAGCAGTACTTC

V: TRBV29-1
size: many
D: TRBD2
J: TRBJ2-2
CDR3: CSVSTSGMNTGELFF
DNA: TGCAGCGTTTCGACTAGCGGGATGAACACCGGGGAGCTGTTTTTT

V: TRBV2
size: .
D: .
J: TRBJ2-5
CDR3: CASSEGLGRQETQYF
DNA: TGTGCCAGCAGTGAAGGGTTAGGACGGCAAGAGACCCAGTACTTC

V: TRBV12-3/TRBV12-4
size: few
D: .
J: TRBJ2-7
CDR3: CASSLVGTSVSYEQYF
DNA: TGTGCCAGCAGTTTAGTCGGGACTTCCGTTTCCTACGAGCAGTACTTC

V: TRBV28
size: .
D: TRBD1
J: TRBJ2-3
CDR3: CASRGQGSGTDTQYF
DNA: TGTGCCAGCAGGGGACAGGGGAGCGGCACAGATACGCAGTATTTT

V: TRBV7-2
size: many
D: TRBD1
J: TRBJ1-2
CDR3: CASSLGTGSYGYTF
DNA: TGTGCCAGCAGCTTAGGGACAGGTTCCTATGGCTACACCTTC

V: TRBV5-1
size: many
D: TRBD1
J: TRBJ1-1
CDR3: CASSLDRANTEAFF
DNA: TGTGCCAGCAGCTTAGACAGGGCTAACACTGAAGCTTTCTTT

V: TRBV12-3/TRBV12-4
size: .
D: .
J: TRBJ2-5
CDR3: CASIARGVQYF
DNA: TGTGCCAGCATCGCCAGGGGGGTGCAGTACTTC

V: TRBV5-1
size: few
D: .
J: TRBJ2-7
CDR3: CASSFETTLYEQYF
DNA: TGCGCCAGCAGCTTTGAGACAACACTTTACGAGCAGTACTTC

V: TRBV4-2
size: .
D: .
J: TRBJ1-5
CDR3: CASSQVRQPQHF
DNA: TGTGCCAGCAGCCAAGTACGTCAGCCCCAGCATTTT